The rows below give T cell receptor beta chains drawn from one sample of a study of OX40 agonist ivuxolimab in advanced cancers. TCRdb's table, derived via immunoSEQ multiplex PCR, lists solely in-frame clones and lacks some. The repertoire has about 46,000 clones, roughly 90% of them found once; the top ten carry 10% to 15%. The source material was CD4+ or CD8+ T cells sorted from blood, sampled in a trial of the OX40 agonist ivuxolimab. The receptor set was obtained from an adult with an advanced solid tumor such as melanoma, head and neck, liver or kidney cancer. CDR3s include the opening cysteine and the closing phenylalanine or tryptophan. Fields, in order: D gene, V gene, J gene, clone size, CDR3 length, CDR3 DNA, CDR3 protein. D genes are given only for firm matches. Expanded clones are given a class, and other clones once, few, many or no size at all.

D: TRBD1; V: TRBV6-4; J: TRBJ1-2; size: -; length: 14; DNA: TGTGCCAGCAGCCCCACAGGGGAATTCGGGGGCTACACCTTC; CDR3: CASSPTGEFGGYTF
D: -; V: TRBV6-6; J: TRBJ2-7; size: -; length: 15; DNA: TGTGCCAGCAGCAAAAGGGGACCGTCTCTCTACGAGCAGTACTTC; CDR3: CASSKRGPSLYEQYF
D: -; V: TRBV4-3; J: TRBJ1-5; size: -; length: 14; DNA: TGCGCCAGCAGCCAAGTAGGGGGTGTGCGGCCCCAGCATTTT; CDR3: CASSQVGGVRPQHF
D: TRBD1; V: TRBV12-5; J: TRBJ1-5; size: -; length: 22; DNA: TGTGCTAGTGGTTTGGTACAAAGGGTGGGACAGCCATTCAATTATAGCAATCAGCCCCAGCATTTT; CDR3: CASGLVQRVGQPFNYSNQPQHF
D: TRBD2; V: TRBV27; J: TRBJ2-7; size: -; length: 13; DNA: TGTGCCAGCAGTATCGGGACTAGCGGTAAGCAGTACTTC; CDR3: CASSIGTSGKQYF
D: -; V: TRBV9; J: TRBJ2-3; size: -; length: 13; DNA: TGTGCCAGCAGCTACCCAGCCAGGGATACGCAGTATTTT; CDR3: CASSYPARDTQYF
D: -; V: TRBV7-6; J: TRBJ2-7; size: -; length: 12; DNA: TGTGCCAGCAGCCCGCAAGGAAGCGAGCAGTACTTC; CDR3: CASSPQGSEQYF
D: TRBD2; V: TRBV27; J: TRBJ2-5; size: -; length: 17; DNA: TGTGCCAGCAGCCCAGGATCTAGCGGGTTTTCGGGGGAGACCCAGTACTTC; CDR3: CASSPGSSGFSGETQYF
D: TRBD2; V: TRBV27; J: TRBJ2-4; size: -; length: 19; DNA: TGTGCCAGCAGTTCCCGGACTAGCGGGAGGGCATTCTCAAAAAACATTCAGTACTTC; CDR3: CASSSRTSGRAFSKNIQYF
D: -; V: TRBV30; J: TRBJ2-3; size: -; length: 16; DNA: TGTGCCTGTCCAGACCCGGGACACCCTCGTGCAGATACGCAGTATTTT; CDR3: CACPDPGHPRADTQYF
D: TRBD2; V: TRBV6-4; J: TRBJ2-1; size: -; length: 15; DNA: TGTGCCAGCAGTGACTCTAGCGGGAGCTACAATGAGCAGTTCTTC; CDR3: CASSDSSGSYNEQFF
D: -; V: TRBV29-1; J: TRBJ1-2; size: -; length: 12; DNA: TGCAGCGACTCGGGGGGGGATGGAGGCTACACCTTC; CDR3: CSDSGGDGGYTF
D: TRBD1; V: TRBV28; J: TRBJ1-2; size: -; length: 14; DNA: TGTGCCAGCACCTCTGACAGGGGAACAAGTGGCTACACCTTC; CDR3: CASTSDRGTSGYTF
D: -; V: TRBV2; J: TRBJ1-1; size: -; length: 14; DNA: TGTGCCAGCGTCGTTACCTTTATGAACACTGAAGCTTTCTTT; CDR3: CASVVTFMNTEAFF
D: -; V: TRBV7-6; J: TRBJ1-4; size: -; length: 15; DNA: TGTGCCAGCAGCTTGAACAGGGCCTCTAATGAAAAACTGTTTTTT; CDR3: CASSLNRASNEKLFF
D: TRBD1; V: TRBV4-3; J: TRBJ2-7; size: -; length: 16; DNA: TGCGCCAGCAGCCAAGGGACAGGGGCCAGCTCCTACGAGCAGTACTTC; CDR3: CASSQGTGASSYEQYF
D: TRBD1; V: TRBV11-1; J: TRBJ1-4; size: -; length: 15; DNA: TGTGCCAGCAGCTCAGGAAATGGACAGGGGGAAAAACTGTTTTTT; CDR3: CASSSGNGQGEKLFF
D: -; V: TRBV19; J: TRBJ2-7; size: -; length: 15; DNA: TGTGCCAGTAGTCCCTCGGGATCGACCCTTTACGAGCAGTACTTC; CDR3: CASSPSGSTLYEQYF
D: TRBD2; V: TRBV7-9; J: TRBJ2-3; size: -; length: 17; DNA: TGTGCCAGCAGCTTAGGGACGACTAGCGGGGCTACAGATACGCAGTATTTT; CDR3: CASSLGTTSGATDTQYF
D: -; V: TRBV4-1; J: TRBJ1-2; size: once; length: 15; DNA: TGCGCCAGCAGCCAAGAGGGCAGATCTAACTATGGCTACACCTTC; CDR3: CASSQEGRSNYGYTF
D: -; V: TRBV5-8; J: TRBJ2-7; size: -; length: 15; DNA: TGTGCCAGCAGCGCGCTGGCGGACAGCACCTACGAGCAGTACTTC; CDR3: CASSALADSTYEQYF
D: -; V: TRBV25-1; J: TRBJ1-6; size: many; length: 15; DNA: TGTGCCAGCAGCAGTACCGGGTCGTACAATTCACCCCTCCACTTT; CDR3: CASSSTGSYNSPLHF
D: TRBD2; V: TRBV2; J: TRBJ2-4; size: -; length: 15; DNA: TGTGCCAGCAGTGAAGTGGGCGGGAGGACAAACATTCAGTACTTC; CDR3: CASSEVGGRTNIQYF
D: -; V: TRBV5-1; J: TRBJ1-1; size: once; length: 13; DNA: TGCGCCAGCAGCTTGGGGTGGAACACTGAAGCTTTCTTT; CDR3: CASSLGWNTEAFF
D: -; V: TRBV4-1; J: TRBJ1-4; size: -; length: 16; DNA: TGCGCCAGCAGCCAAGATCCGGGAATAACTAATGAAAAACTGTTTTTT; CDR3: CASSQDPGITNEKLFF
D: -; V: TRBV19; J: TRBJ1-1; size: -; length: 16; DNA: TGTGCCAGTAGTTGGACAGAGACCTATTTGAACACTGAAGCTTTCTTT; CDR3: CASSWTETYLNTEAFF
D: -; V: TRBV5-1; J: TRBJ1-1; size: -; length: 15; DNA: TGCGCCAGCAGCACCTGGGGGGGCGTGAACACTGAAGCTTTCTTT; CDR3: CASSTWGGVNTEAFF
D: -; V: TRBV4-3; J: TRBJ2-3; size: few; length: 16; DNA: TGCGCCAGCAGCCAACCCTTCGGGTCTGGGAAAGATACGCAGTATTTT; CDR3: CASSQPFGSGKDTQYF
D: -; V: TRBV30; J: TRBJ2-1; size: -; length: 15; DNA: TGTGCCTGGAGTCCAGGTGCGGCTTCCTACAATGAGCAGTTCTTC; CDR3: CAWSPGAASYNEQFF
D: -; V: TRBV5-4; J: TRBJ1-1; size: -; length: 13; DNA: TGTGCCAGTAGACCAGACATGAACACTGAAGCTTTCTTT; CDR3: CASRPDMNTEAFF
D: -; V: TRBV30; J: TRBJ1-2; size: once; length: 15; DNA: TGTGCCTGGAGTGTACAAAGGGAGACTAACTATGGCTACACCTTC; CDR3: CAWSVQRETNYGYTF
D: TRBD2; V: TRBV7-9; J: TRBJ2-7; size: -; length: 13; DNA: TGTGCCAGCAGCTTAGGGACTAGCGGTGAGCAGTACTTC; CDR3: CASSLGTSGEQYF
D: -; V: TRBV21-1; J: TRBJ2-7; size: few; length: 15; DNA: TGTGCCAGCAGCCCCAACAGGGCATCAGCCTACGAGCAGTACTTC; CDR3: CASSPNRASAYEQYF
D: -; V: TRBV5-8; J: TRBJ2-2; size: -; length: 14; DNA: TGTGCCAGCAGCCCGGGACCGAACACCGGGGAGCTGTTTTTT; CDR3: CASSPGPNTGELFF
D: -; V: TRBV6-1; J: TRBJ1-2; size: -; length: 12; DNA: TGTGCCAGCAGAGTGGGGAACTATGGCTACACCTTC; CDR3: CASRVGNYGYTF
D: -; V: TRBV5-5; J: TRBJ1-5; size: -; length: 11; DNA: TGTGCCAGCAGCTTGGGCAGCTTCTGGCATTTT; CDR3: CASSLGSFWHF
D: TRBD1; V: TRBV6-5; J: TRBJ1-2; size: -; length: 14; DNA: TGTGCCAGCAGCGAAACAGGGGGAAGCTATGGCTACACCTTC; CDR3: CASSETGGSYGYTF
D: -; V: TRBV7-3; J: TRBJ2-2; size: -; length: 13; DNA: TGTGCCAGCAGCCTGGGGAACACCGGGGAGCTGTTTTTT; CDR3: CASSLGNTGELFF
D: -; V: TRBV4-1; J: TRBJ2-1; size: -; length: 17; DNA: TGCGCCAGCAGCCAAGATCAGGTGGGAGTTACCTACAATGAGCAGTTCTTC; CDR3: CASSQDQVGVTYNEQFF
D: -; V: TRBV11-3; J: TRBJ2-2; size: -; length: 15; DNA: TGTGCCAGCAGCCCGGGGGATCAGAACACCGGGGAGCTGTTTTTT; CDR3: CASSPGDQNTGELFF
D: TRBD1; V: TRBV6-5; J: TRBJ1-1; size: -; length: 13; DNA: TGTGCCAGCAGGAACACAGGGGGCACTGAAGCTTTCTTT; CDR3: CASRNTGGTEAFF
D: TRBD2; V: TRBV4-1; J: TRBJ2-1; size: -; length: 16; DNA: TGCGCCAGCAGCCACCAAACTAGCGGGGGGTGCAATGAGCAGTTCTTC; CDR3: CASSHQTSGGCNEQFF
D: -; V: TRBV19; J: TRBJ2-7; size: -; length: 15; DNA: TGTGCCAGTAGTATAGGCGATCAGGCTGGCAGCGAGCAGTACTTC; CDR3: CASSIGDQAGSEQYF